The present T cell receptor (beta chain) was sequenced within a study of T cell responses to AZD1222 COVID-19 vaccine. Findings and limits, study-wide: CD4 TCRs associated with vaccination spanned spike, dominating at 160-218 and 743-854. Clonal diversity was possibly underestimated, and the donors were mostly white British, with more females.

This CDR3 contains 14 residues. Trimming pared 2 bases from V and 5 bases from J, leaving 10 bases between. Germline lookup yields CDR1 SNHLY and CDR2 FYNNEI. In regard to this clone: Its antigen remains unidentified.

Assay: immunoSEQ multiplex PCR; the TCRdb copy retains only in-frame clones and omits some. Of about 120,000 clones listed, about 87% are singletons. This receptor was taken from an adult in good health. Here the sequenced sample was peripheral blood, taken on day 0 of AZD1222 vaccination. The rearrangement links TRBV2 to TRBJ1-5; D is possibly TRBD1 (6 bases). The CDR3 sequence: CASSERTGHQPQHF. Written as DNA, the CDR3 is TGTGCCAGCAGTGAAAGAACAGGGCATCAGCCCCAGCATTTT. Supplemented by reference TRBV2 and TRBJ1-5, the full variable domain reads EPEVTQTPSHQVTQMGQEVILRCVPISNHLYFYWYRQILGQKVEFLVSFYNNEISEKSEIFDDQFSVERPDGSNFTLKIRSTKLEDSAMYFCASSERTGHQPQHFGDGTRLSIL.